This note documents a single T cell receptor (beta chain) sequence. This CDR3 is 11 amino acids long. V was trimmed by 4 bases and J by 8 bases, leaving 8 bases between them. How the authors handled the data: Amplification of reference gene primers was used by the study to estimate nucleated cell counts. Assay: immunoSEQ multiplex PCR; the TCRdb copy retains only in-frame clones and omits some. V, J and clone size are taken as reported in that table, and D and trimming were inferred from the DNA itself. Found here are roughly 200,000 clones, just under 85% of them singletons; the top ten hold 4.5% to 5.5%. This record comes from a study of blood T cell repertoires in COVID-19. Study summary: Whether acute or convalescent, the COVID-19 samples came from the United States, Italy and Spain. T cells, B-cell-depleted T cells, or PBMCs supplied cDNA or gDNA.

The material sequenced was peripheral blood. The genes are TRBV12-3 or TRBV12-4 and TRBJ1-2; D might be TRBD1 (5 bases). The TCR was taken from a woman between 65 and 79 years old with active or convalescent COVID-19. CDR3 protein: CASSWDWGYTF. The CDR3 DNA follows: TGTGCCAGCAGTTGGGACTGGGGCTACACCTTC.